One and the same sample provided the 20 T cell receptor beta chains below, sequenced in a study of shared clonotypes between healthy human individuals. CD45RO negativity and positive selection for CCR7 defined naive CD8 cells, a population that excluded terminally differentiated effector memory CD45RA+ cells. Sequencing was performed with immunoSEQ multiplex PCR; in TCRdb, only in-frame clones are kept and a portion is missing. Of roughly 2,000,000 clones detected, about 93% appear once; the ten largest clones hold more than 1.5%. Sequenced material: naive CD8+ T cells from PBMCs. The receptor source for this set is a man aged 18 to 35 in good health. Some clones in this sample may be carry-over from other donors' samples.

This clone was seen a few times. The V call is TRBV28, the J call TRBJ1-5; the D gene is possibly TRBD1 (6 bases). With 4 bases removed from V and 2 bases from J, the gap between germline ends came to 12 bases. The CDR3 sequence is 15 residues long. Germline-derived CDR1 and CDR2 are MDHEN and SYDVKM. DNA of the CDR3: TGTGCCAGCAGTTGGGGGCCCCACGGCAATCAGCCCCAGCATTTT. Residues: CASSWGPHGNQPQHF. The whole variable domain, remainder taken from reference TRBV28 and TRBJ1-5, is DVKVTQSSRYLVKRTGEKVFLECVQDMDHENMFWYRQDPGLGLRLIYFSYDVKMKEKGDIPEGYSVSREKKERFSLILESASTNQTSMYLCASSWGPHGNQPQHFGDGTRLSIL.

CDR3 DNA: TGTGCCAGCAGCTTAGGGGACGTTAGCGCTTTAACCGATGAGCAGTTCTTC. It encodes CASSLGDVSALTDEQFF. V is TRBV7-9 and J is TRBJ2-1, with D perhaps given as TRBD1 or TRBD2 (5 bases each). The CDR3 consists of 17 residues. Germline V gene data show CDR1 as SEHNR and CDR2 as FQNEAQ (reference sequence). With 1 base removed from V and 8 bases from J, the gap between germline ends came to 21 bases.

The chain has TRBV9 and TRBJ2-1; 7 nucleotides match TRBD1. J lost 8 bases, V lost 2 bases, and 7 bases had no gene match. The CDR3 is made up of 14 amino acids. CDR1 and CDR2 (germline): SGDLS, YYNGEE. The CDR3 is CASSVDRVLDEQFF. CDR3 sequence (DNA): TGTGCCAGCAGCGTCGACAGGGTTTTGGATGAGCAGTTCTTC.

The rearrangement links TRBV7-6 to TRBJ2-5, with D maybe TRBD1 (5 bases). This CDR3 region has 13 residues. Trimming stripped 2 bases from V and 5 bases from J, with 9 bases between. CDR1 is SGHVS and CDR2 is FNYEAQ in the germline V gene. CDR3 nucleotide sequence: TGTGCCAGCAGCTTAAGGGGCGTCGAGACCCAGTACTTC. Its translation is CASSLRGVETQYF.

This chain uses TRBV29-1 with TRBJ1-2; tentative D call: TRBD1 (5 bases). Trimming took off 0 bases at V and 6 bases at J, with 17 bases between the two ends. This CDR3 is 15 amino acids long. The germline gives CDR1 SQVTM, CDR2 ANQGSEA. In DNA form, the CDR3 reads TGCAGCGTTGAAGAGGTGGGCAGGGAGGTGCATGGCTACACCTTC. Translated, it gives CSVEEVGREVHGYTF.

The CDR3 bases are TGCAGCGTTCCGGGAGTGGGGGAGGGCTCCTACGAGCAGTACTTC. It codes for CSVPGVGEGSYEQYF. The gene calls are TRBV29-1 and TRBJ2-7; 7 bases align to TRBD2. Unmatched junction bases numbered 10, after V lost 5 bases and J lost 0 bases. Germline CDR1 is SQVTM and CDR2 is ANQGSEA. This CDR3 is built from 15 residues.

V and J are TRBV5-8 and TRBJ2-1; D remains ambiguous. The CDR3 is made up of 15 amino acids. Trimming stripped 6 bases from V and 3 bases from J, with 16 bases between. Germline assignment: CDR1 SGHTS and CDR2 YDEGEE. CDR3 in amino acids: CASTLDGGDYNEQFF. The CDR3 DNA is TGTGCCAGCACCCTTGACGGCGGAGACTACAATGAGCAGTTCTTC.

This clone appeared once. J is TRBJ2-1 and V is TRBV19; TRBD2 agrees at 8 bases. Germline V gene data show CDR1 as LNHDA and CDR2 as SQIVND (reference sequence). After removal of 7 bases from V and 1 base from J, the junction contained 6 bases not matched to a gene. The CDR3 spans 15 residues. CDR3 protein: CASNAVAGSYNEQFF. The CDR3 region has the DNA TGTGCCAGTAATGCGGTAGCGGGGTCCTACAATGAGCAGTTCTTC.

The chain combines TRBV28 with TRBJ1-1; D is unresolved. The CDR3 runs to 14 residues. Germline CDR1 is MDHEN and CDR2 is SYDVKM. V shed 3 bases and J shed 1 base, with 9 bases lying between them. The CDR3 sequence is CASSFSLGNTEAFF. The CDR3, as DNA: TGTGCCAGCAGTTTCTCTTTGGGGAACACTGAAGCTTTCTTT.

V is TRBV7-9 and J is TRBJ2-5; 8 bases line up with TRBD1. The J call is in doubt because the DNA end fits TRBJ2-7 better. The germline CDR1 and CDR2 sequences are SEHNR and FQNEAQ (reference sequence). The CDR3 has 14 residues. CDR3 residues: CASSFSGQGNEQYF. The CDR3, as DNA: TGTGCCAGCAGCTTCTCCGGACAGGGTAACGAGCAGTACTTC.

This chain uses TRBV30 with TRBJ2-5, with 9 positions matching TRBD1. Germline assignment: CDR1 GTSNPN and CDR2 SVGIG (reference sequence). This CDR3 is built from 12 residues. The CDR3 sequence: CAAGQGPLVQYF. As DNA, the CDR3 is TGTGCTGCGGGACAGGGTCCTTTGGTGCAGTACTTC. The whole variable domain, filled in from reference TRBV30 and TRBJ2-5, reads SQTIHQWPATLVQPVGSPLSLECTVEGTSNPNLYWYRQAAGRGLQLLFYSVGIGQISSEVPQNLSASRPQDRQFILSSKKLLLSDSGFYLCAAGQGPLVQYFGPGTRLLVL.

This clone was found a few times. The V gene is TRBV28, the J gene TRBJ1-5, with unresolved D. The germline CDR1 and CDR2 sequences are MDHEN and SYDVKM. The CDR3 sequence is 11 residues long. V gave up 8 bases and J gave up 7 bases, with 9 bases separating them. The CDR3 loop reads CASSASQPQHF. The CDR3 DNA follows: TGTGCCAGCTCGGCATCGCAGCCCCAGCATTTT.

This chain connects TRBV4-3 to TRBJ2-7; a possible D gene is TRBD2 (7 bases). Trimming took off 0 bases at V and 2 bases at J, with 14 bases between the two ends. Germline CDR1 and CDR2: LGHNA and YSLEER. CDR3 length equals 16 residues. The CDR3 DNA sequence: TGCGCCAGCAGCCAAGAAGTCTGGGGGGGCGCCTACGAGCAGTACTTC. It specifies CASSQEVWGGAYEQYF.

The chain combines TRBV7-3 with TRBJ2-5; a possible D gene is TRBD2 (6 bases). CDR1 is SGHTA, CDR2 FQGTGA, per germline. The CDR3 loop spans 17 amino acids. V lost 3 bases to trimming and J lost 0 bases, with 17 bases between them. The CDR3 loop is CASSLNPGAPHQETQYF. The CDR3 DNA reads TGTGCCAGCAGCTTGAATCCGGGAGCCCCCCACCAAGAGACCCAGTACTTC.

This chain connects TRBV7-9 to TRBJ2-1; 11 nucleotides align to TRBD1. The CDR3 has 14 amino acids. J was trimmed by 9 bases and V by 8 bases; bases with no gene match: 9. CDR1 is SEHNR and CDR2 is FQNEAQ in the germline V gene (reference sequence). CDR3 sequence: CASRTGGAYGEQFF. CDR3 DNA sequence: TGTGCCAGCCGGACAGGGGGCGCATATGGTGAGCAGTTCTTC. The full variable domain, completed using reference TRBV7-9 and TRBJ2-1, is DTGVSQNPRHKITKRGQNVTFRCDPISEHNRLYWYRQTLGQGPEFLTYFQNEAQLEKSRLLSDRFSAERPKGSFSTLEIQRTEQGDSAMYLCASRTGGAYGEQFFGPGTRLTVL.

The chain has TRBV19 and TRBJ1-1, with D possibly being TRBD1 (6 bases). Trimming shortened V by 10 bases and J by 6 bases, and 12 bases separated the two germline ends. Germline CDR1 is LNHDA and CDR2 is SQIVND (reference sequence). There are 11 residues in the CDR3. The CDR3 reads CATKQGPEAFF. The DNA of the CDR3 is TGTGCCACAAAACAGGGACCTGAAGCTTTCTTT.

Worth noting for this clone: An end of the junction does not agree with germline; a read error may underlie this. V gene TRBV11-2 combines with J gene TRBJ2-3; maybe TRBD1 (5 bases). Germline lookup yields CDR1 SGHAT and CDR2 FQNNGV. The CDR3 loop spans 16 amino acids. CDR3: CASTSTEGPYTGTQYF. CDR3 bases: TGTGCCAGCACCTCCACGGAAGGACCTTACACAGGTACGCAGTATTTT. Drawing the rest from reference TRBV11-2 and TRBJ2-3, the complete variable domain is EAGVAQSPRYKIIEKRQSVAFWCNPISGHATLYWYQQILGQGPKLLIQFQNNGVVDDSQLPKDRFSAERLKGVDSTLKIQPAKLEDSAVYLCASTSTEGPYTGTQYFGPGTRLTVL.

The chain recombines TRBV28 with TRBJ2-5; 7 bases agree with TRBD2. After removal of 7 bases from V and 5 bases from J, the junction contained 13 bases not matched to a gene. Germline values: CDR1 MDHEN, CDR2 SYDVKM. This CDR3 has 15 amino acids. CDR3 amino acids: CASTLGTTEGETQYF. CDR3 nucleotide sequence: TGTGCCAGCACCTTGGGGACTACCGAGGGGGAGACCCAGTACTTC.

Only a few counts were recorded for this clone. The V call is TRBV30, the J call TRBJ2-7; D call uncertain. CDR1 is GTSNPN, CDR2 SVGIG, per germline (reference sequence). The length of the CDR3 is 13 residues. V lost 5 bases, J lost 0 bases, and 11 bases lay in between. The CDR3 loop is CAWDGVLSYEQYF. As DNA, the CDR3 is TGTGCCTGGGATGGGGTACTCTCCTACGAGCAGTACTTC.

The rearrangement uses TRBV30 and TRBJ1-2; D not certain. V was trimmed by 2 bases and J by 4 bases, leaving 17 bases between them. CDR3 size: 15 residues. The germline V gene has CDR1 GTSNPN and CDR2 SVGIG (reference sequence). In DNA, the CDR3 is TGTGCCTGGAGTTCCGGTTTCAGGTCTATCTATGGCTACACCTTC. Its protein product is CAWSSGFRSIYGYTF.